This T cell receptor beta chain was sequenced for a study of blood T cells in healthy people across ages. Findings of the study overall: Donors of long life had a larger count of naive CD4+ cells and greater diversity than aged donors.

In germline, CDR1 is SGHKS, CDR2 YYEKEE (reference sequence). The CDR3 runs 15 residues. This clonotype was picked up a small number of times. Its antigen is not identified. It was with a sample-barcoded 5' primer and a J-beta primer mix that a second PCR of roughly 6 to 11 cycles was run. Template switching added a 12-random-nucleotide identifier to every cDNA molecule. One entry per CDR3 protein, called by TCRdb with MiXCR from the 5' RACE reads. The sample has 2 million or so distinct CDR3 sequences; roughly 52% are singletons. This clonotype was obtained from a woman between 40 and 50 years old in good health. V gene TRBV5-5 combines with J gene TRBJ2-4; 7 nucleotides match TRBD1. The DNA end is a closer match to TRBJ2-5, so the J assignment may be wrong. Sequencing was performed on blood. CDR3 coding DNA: TGTGCCAGCAGCTTGGCCCCAACAGGGGTCGAGACCCAGTACTTC. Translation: CASSLAPTGVETQYF.